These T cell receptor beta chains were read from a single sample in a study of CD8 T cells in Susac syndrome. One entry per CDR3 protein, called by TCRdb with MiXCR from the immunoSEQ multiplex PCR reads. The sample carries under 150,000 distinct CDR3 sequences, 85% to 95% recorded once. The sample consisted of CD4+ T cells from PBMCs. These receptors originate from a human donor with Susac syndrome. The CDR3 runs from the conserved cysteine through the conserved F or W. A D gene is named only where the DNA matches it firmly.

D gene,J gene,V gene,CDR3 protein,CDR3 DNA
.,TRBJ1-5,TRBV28,CASSGRSNQPQHF,TGTGCCAGCAGCGGCAGGAGCAATCAGCCCCAGCATTTT
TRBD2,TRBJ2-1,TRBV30,CAWSQGLATYNEQFF,TGTGCCTGGAGTCAGGGACTAGCGACCTACAATGAGCAGTTCTTC
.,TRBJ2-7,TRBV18,CASSPPNRGEQYF,TGTGCCAGCTCACCACCGAACCGGGGAGAGCAGTACTTC
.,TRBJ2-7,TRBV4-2,CASSQASANSYEQYF,TGTGCCAGCAGCCAAGCTAGCGCAAACTCCTACGAGCAGTACTTC
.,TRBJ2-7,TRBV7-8,CASSNRREQYF,TGTGCCAGCAGCAATAGGCGGGAGCAGTACTTC
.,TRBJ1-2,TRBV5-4,CASSSLSANSHFFF,TGTGCCAGCAGCTCCTTGTCTGCGAATTCGCACTTCTTCTTC
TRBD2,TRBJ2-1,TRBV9,CASSPSSGSWLDEQFF,TGTGCCAGCAGCCCGAGTAGCGGGAGCTGGCTCGATGAGCAGTTCTTC
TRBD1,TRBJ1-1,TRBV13,CASSLTGTDMDEAFF,TGTGCCAGCAGCTTAACCGGGACAGATATGGATGAAGCTTTCTTT
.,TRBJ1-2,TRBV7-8,CASSLAGATRFLEGYTF,TGTGCCAGCAGCTTAGCTGGGGCCACCCGATTTCTGGAAGGCTACACCTTC
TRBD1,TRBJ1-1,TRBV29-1,CSAQGRFTEAFF,TGCAGCGCACAGGGGAGGTTCACTGAAGCTTTCTTT
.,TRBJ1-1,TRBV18,CASSLRGANTEAFF,TGTGCCAGCTCACTGAGGGGGGCGAACACTGAAGCTTTCTTT
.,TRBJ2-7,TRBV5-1,CASRRQQPPYEQYF,TGCGCCAGCCGCAGGCAGCAGCCTCCCTACGAGCAGTACTTC